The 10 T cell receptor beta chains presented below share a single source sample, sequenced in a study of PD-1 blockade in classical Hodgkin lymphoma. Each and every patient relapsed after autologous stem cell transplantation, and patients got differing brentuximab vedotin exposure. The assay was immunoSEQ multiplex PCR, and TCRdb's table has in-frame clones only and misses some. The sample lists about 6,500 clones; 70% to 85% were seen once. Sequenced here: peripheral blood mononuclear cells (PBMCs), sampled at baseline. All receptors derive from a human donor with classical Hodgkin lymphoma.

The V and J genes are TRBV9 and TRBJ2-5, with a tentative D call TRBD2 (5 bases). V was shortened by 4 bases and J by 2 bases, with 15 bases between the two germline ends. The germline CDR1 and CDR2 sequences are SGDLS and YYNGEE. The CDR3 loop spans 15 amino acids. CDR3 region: CASSPRGGPQETQYF. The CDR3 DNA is TGTGCCAGCAGCCCTCGGGGTGGGCCACAAGAGACCCAGTACTTC.

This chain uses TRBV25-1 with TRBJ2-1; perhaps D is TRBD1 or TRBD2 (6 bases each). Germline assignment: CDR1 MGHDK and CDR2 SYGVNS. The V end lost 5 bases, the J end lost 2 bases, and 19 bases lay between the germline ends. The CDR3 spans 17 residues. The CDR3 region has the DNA TGTGCCAGCAGTAGGCGGGACAAATTTTCCCCCTACAATGAGCAGTTCTTC. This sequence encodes CASSRRDKFSPYNEQFF.

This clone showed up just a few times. DNA for the CDR3: TGTGCCAGCAGCTTAGATATTGGGTGGGAGCAGTTCTTC. Translated: CASSLDIGWEQFF. V usage is TRBV11-3 and J usage is TRBJ2-1; D is uncertain. This CDR3 is 13 amino acids long. V was trimmed by 0 bases and J by 10 bases, leaving 10 bases between them. Germline-derived CDR1 and CDR2 are SGHNT and YENEEA.

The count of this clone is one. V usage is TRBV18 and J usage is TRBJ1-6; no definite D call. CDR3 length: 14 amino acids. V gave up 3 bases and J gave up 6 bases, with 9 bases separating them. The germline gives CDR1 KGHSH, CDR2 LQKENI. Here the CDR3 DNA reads TGTGCCAGCTCACCTCTAGGGTTTAATTCACCCCTCCACTTT. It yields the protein CASSPLGFNSPLHF. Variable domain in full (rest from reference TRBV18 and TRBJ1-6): NAGVMQNPRHLVRRRGQEARLRCSPMKGHSHVYWYRQLPEEGLKFMVYLQKENIIDESGMPKERFSAEFPKEGPSILRIQQVVRGDSAAYFCASSPLGFNSPLHFGNGTRLTVT.

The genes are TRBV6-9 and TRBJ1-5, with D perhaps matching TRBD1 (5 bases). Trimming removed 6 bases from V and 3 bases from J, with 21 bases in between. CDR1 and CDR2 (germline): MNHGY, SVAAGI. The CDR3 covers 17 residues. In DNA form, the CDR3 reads TGTGCCAGCAGACCCTCTGGTGGGGCAGGCAACAATCAGCCCCAGCATTTT. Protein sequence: CASRPSGGAGNNQPQHF.

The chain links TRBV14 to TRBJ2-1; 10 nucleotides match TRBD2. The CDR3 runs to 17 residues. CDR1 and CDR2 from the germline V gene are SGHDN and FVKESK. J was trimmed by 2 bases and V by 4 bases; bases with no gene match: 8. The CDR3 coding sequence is TGTGCCAGCAGCCCAGCCCGGCTAGCGGGAGCCTACAATGAGCAGTTCTTC. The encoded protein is CASSPARLAGAYNEQFF.

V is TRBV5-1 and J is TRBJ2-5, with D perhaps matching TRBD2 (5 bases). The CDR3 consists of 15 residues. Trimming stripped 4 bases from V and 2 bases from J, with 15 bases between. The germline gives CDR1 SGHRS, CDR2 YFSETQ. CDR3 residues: CASSPNAGKQETQYF. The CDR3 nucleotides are TGCGCCAGCAGCCCAAACGCCGGGAAACAAGAGACCCAGTACTTC.

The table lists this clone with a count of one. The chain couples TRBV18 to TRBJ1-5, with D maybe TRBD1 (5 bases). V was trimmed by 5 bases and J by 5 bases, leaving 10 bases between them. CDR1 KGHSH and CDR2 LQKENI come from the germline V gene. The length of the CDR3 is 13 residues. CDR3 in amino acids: CASSSGTDQPQHF. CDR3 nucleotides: TGTGCCAGCTCAAGCGGGACGGATCAGCCCCAGCATTTT.

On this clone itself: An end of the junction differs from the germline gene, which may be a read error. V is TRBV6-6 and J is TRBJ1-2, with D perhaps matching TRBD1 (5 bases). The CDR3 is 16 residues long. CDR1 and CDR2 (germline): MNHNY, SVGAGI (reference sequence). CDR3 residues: CAISPREGRGSYGYTF. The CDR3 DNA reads TGTGCCATCAGTCCCCGGGAGGGAAGGGGAAGCTATGGCTACACCTTC.

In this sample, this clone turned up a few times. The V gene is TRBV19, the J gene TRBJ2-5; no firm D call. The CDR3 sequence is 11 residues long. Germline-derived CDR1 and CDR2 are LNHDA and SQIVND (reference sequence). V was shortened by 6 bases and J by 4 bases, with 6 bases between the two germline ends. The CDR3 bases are TGTGCCAGTAGCGGTGGAGAGACCCAGTACTTC. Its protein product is CASSGGETQYF.